A selection of T cell receptor beta chains follows, all from one sample in a study of blood T cell repertoires in COVID-19. Some clones are missing from TCRdb's copy, which holds only in-frame ones; the method was immunoSEQ multiplex PCR. The sample holds hundreds of thousands of clones; around 89% are singletons and the top ten take roughly 13%. The sample taken for sequencing was peripheral blood. These receptors all stem from a woman between 50 and 59 years old with COVID-19, enrolled during active disease. Each CDR3 is given with its conserved first and last residue. A D gene is named only where the DNA matches it firmly. Clone size is given for some rows only: seen once, a few or many times, or a class if the clone is expanded.

TRBD1,TRBV6-1,-,TRBJ2-7,TGTGCCAGCACCTCCGGGACAGGTAACGAGCAGTACTTC,CASTSGTGNEQYF
-,TRBV2,-,TRBJ1-1,TGTGCCAGCAACGAGAGACCGCCGGGGAACACTGAAGCTTTCTTT,CASNERPPGNTEAFF
-,TRBV5-5,-,TRBJ2-3,TGTGCCAGCAGCTTGACAGTCAGCACAGATACGCAGTATTTT,CASSLTVSTDTQYF
TRBD1,TRBV18,-,TRBJ1-4,TGTGCCAGCTCCCTACCAGGGACAGGGGGTGAAAAACTGTTTTTT,CASSLPGTGGEKLFF
-,TRBV5-1,-,TRBJ1-2,TGCGCCAGCAGCGGTTGGGGTGGGACAAGGGCCGAGGGGGACTATGGCTACACCTTC,CASSGWGGTRAEGDYGYTF
TRBD1,TRBV27,-,TRBJ1-1,TGTGCCAGCAGGACAGGGGGCGGATTGTCTGAAGCTTTCTTT,CASRTGGGLSEAFF
-,TRBV5-1,-,TRBJ2-1,TGCGCCAGCAGCTTGGTGGCAGTCAACAATGAGCAGTTCTTC,CASSLVAVNNEQFF
TRBD1,TRBV11-1,-,TRBJ2-7,TGTGCCAGCAGCTTAATGACAGGGGGACACGAGCAGTACTTC,CASSLMTGGHEQYF
TRBD1,TRBV2,-,TRBJ1-6,TGTGCCGGGAAAGAACAGGGGCTCCTTAGGTCACCCCTCCACTTT,CAGKEQGLLRSPLHF
TRBD1,TRBV11-3,once,TRBJ2-7,TGTGCCAGCAGCCCGAGACAGGGGGTGGGGGAGCAGTACTTC,CASSPRQGVGEQYF
TRBD2,TRBV29-1,-,TRBJ2-5,TGCAGCGTTGATCGTACTAGCGACATAGAGTACTTC,CSVDRTSDIEYF
TRBD1,TRBV11-1,-,TRBJ2-7,TGTGCCAGCAGCTTAGCAGGGGACAGGGAGACCTACGAGCAGTACTTC,CASSLAGDRETYEQYF
-,TRBV3-1/TRBV3-2,-,TRBJ1-4,TGTGCCAGCAGCACGGGTGCAACTAATGAAAAACTGTTTTTT,CASSTGATNEKLFF
-,TRBV7-9,-,TRBJ1-3,TGTGCCAGCAGCTCCGGGACACTCTCTGGAAACACCATATATTTT,CASSSGTLSGNTIYF
-,TRBV30,-,TRBJ1-3,TGTGCCTGGAGTGTACATCGAAACACCATATATTTT,CAWSVHRNTIYF
-,TRBV28,-,TRBJ1-2,TGTGCCAGCAGTTTGAGCGGACCCAACTATGGCTACACCTTC,CASSLSGPNYGYTF
-,TRBV9,-,TRBJ2-3,TGTGCCAGCAGCGGCGGGCGTAAGGCAGATACGCAGTATTTT,CASSGGRKADTQYF
-,TRBV7-2,-,TRBJ1-2,TGTGCCAGCAGCTTAGACGGCAGGGGAAGACTCTCCACCTTC,CASSLDGRGRLSTF
-,TRBV6-5,-,TRBJ1-6,TGTGCCAGCACCAGAGGGACTGTGAATTCACCCCTCCACTTT,CASTRGTVNSPLHF
-,TRBV7-8,-,TRBJ1-1,TGTGCCAGCAGCTTACAAGCAACGACGGGCACTGAAGCTTTCTTT,CASSLQATTGTEAFF
TRBD2,TRBV27,-,TRBJ2-3,TGTGCCAGCAGTTTAGGACCTAGCGGGGCTCCAGATACGCAGTATTTT,CASSLGPSGAPDTQYF
TRBD1,TRBV30,once,TRBJ2-6,TGTGCCTGGAGTCGAGACCGGACAGGGAATGGGGCCAACGTCCTGACTTTC,CAWSRDRTGNGANVLTF
-,TRBV30,-,TRBJ1-1,TGTGCCTGGAGTGGAGGCACCGTGAACACTGAAGCTTTCTTT,CAWSGGTVNTEAFF
TRBD1,TRBV7-8,-,TRBJ2-1,TGTGCCAGCAGCCCGGACAGGGGCAATGAGCAGTTCTTC,CASSPDRGNEQFF
TRBD2,TRBV24-1,-,TRBJ2-5,TGTGCCACCAGCTGGACTAGCGGGGGGGCAGGGGAGACCCAGTACTTC,CATSWTSGGAGETQYF
-,TRBV5-1,-,TRBJ2-5,TGCGCCAGCAGCTTCCGACTAGAAAGTAGTGGGGAGGAGACCCAGTACTTC,CASSFRLESSGEETQYF
TRBD2,TRBV5-1,-,TRBJ2-1,TGCGCCAGCAGCCCTACCTCCGCCTTAGCGGGGGGGGGCGATGAGCAGTTCTTC,CASSPTSALAGGGDEQFF
-,TRBV6-6,-,TRBJ1-6,TGTGCCAGCAGCCCCGTTTCTTTGGAGACACCCCTCCACTTT,CASSPVSLETPLHF
-,TRBV10-3,-,TRBJ2-7,TGTGCCACCGGAGGGGACAGCGTTAACTACGAGCAGTACTTC,CATGGDSVNYEQYF
-,TRBV10-3,-,TRBJ1-5,TGTGCCCCCAAGCGGCCCCGGGGGAATCAGCCCCAGCATTTT,CAPKRPRGNQPQHF
TRBD1,TRBV5-5,-,TRBJ2-7,TGTGCCAGCAGCTCTCGGACAGGTTTCTACGAGCAGTACTTC,CASSSRTGFYEQYF
-,TRBV11-3,-,TRBJ2-3,TGTGCCAGCAGCCCAGGGACTCTTAGCACAGATACGCAGTATTTT,CASSPGTLSTDTQYF
TRBD1,TRBV5-1,-,TRBJ2-6,TGCGCCAGCAGCTTACTACAGGGGACAGGGGCCAACGTCCTGACTTTC,CASSLLQGTGANVLTF
TRBD1,TRBV19,few,TRBJ1-1,TGTGCCAGTAGTATGGTTGGACAGGGGATGAACACTGAAGCTTTCTTT,CASSMVGQGMNTEAFF
TRBD1,TRBV30,-,TRBJ2-7,TGTGCCTGGAGTCGAGGGACAGCCTATTCAAACGAGCAGTACTTC,CAWSRGTAYSNEQYF
TRBD2,TRBV10-2,-,TRBJ2-7,TGCGCCAGCAGGAGCGGGGGGGCCAAAGAGCAGTACTTC,CASRSGGAKEQYF
-,TRBV5-1,once,TRBJ2-1,TGCGCCAGCAGCTTGTTAGATAGCTCCTACAATGAGCAGTTCTTC,CASSLLDSSYNEQFF
-,TRBV29-1,-,TRBJ1-3,TGCAGCGTTGAAGATCCTGCGACGGAGGGTAGCTCTGGAAACACCATATATTTT,CSVEDPATEGSSGNTIYF
TRBD1,TRBV5-1,-,TRBJ1-5,TGCGCCAGCAGCTCTCAGGGGGCAGGTCAGCCCCAGCATTTT,CASSSQGAGQPQHF
-,TRBV4-1,-,TRBJ1-1,TGCGCCAGCAGCCAAGGTAGGCAGGGGATTAAAGCTGAAGCTTTCTTT,CASSQGRQGIKAEAFF
-,TRBV19,-,TRBJ1-1,TGTGCCAGTAGTCGGGCAGGGGATCTGGTGAACACTGAAGCTTTCTTT,CASSRAGDLVNTEAFF
-,TRBV7-6,few,TRBJ1-2,TGTGCCAGCAGCTCCTTAAGAGGGCCGATCTATGGCTACACCTTC,CASSSLRGPIYGYTF
-,TRBV2,once,TRBJ2-5,TGTGCCAGCAGTGAAAAGGCGGTGCAAGAGACCCAGTACTTC,CASSEKAVQETQYF
TRBD1,TRBV24-1,-,TRBJ1-1,TGTGCCACCAGTGATTTGCATCGTTATCTGCAGGGGGCTTACGGGGAAGCTTTCTTT,CATSDLHRYLQGAYGEAFF
-,TRBV6-1,-,TRBJ2-2,TGTGCCAGCAGTGATTTGGCGGGGATCGACACCGGGGAGCTGTTTTTT,CASSDLAGIDTGELFF
TRBD1,TRBV19,-,TRBJ1-5,TGTGCCAGTAGTATCGGTTTTGGGACAGGGGTTCAGCCCCAGCATTTT,CASSIGFGTGVQPQHF
-,TRBV27,-,TRBJ1-4,TGTGCCAGCAGTTTATTCGGACGGGAGAGGGGCGGTGAAAAACTGTTTTTT,CASSLFGRERGGEKLFF
-,TRBV30,-,TRBJ1-5,TGTGCCTGGAGTGCAGGGAGGGATCAGCCCCAGCATTTT,CAWSAGRDQPQHF
-,TRBV27,-,TRBJ2-1,TGTGCCAGCAGTTCACTCGGGAATGAGCAGTTCTTC,CASSSLGNEQFF
TRBD2,TRBV2,-,TRBJ2-2,TGTGCCACTCCGGAGACTAGCGGGGGATTTAACACCGGGGAGCTGTTTTTT,CATPETSGGFNTGELFF
TRBD1,TRBV10-1,-,TRBJ1-2,TGCGCCAGCAGTTCGGGACAGCTCAACTATGGCTACACCTTC,CASSSGQLNYGYTF
-,TRBV7-9,-,TRBJ2-2,TGTGCCAGCAGCTTAAGGGGGGGAACCACCGGGGAGCTGTTTTTT,CASSLRGGTTGELFF
-,TRBV15,few,TRBJ1-3,TGTGCCACCAGCAGAGATAGGGAGGAAAACACCATATATTTT,CATSRDREENTIYF
-,TRBV3-1/TRBV3-2,-,TRBJ1-2,TGTGCCAGCAGCCAAGAGGGCAGGATCGACGGCTACACCTTC,CASSQEGRIDGYTF
TRBD2,TRBV28,-,TRBJ2-3,TGTGCCAGCAGTTTATGGGTCCTAGCGGGGGAAAGCACAGATACGCAGTATTTT,CASSLWVLAGESTDTQYF
-,TRBV7-2,-,TRBJ2-1,TGTGCCAGCAGTACTAAGACTAGTCCTATCTCTAATGAGCAGTTCTTC,CASSTKTSPISNEQFF
TRBD2,TRBV12-3/TRBV12-4,-,TRBJ2-1,TGTGCCAGCAGCGAACTAGCGGGGGATTCGCAGTTCTTC,CASSELAGDSQFF
-,TRBV6-5,-,TRBJ1-4,TGTGCCAGCAGGAGACAGACTGCAACTAATGAAAAACTGTTTTTT,CASRRQTATNEKLFF
TRBD1,TRBV7-8,-,TRBJ2-5,TGTGCCAGCAGACCGAGGACAGGAGTTCAGCTCCAGTACTTC,CASRPRTGVQLQYF
-,TRBV9,-,TRBJ2-2,TGTGCCAGCAGCCCGCGGGGAGACACCGGGGAGCTGTTTTTT,CASSPRGDTGELFF